These T cell receptor beta chains were read from a single sample in a study of graft-versus-host responses after intestinal transplantation. These TCRs are of unknown antigen specificity. Measured with immunoSEQ multiplex PCR; TCRdb has only the in-frame clones, and not every one. The sample holds about 130,000 clones; around nine tenths are singletons and the top ten take over 0.15%. The material was unstimulated CD4+ T cells sorted from spleen or lymph node cells, obtained before intestinal transplant. The receptor set was obtained from a human donor who received an intestinal transplant. Both conserved end residues are part of each CDR3. D genes are given only for firm matches. A clone size is listed for some rows: how often the clone was seen (once, few, many), or a class if it is expanded.

V	size	J	D	DNA	CDR3
TRBV18	.	TRBJ1-4	.	TGTGCCAGCTCACGAGGACAGAATGAAAAACTGTTTTTT	CASSRGQNEKLFF
TRBV10-3	.	TRBJ1-1	.	TGTGCCACCGCCCGGGGAACTGAAGCTTTCTTT	CATARGTEAFF
TRBV4-1	.	TRBJ1-6	.	TGCGCCAGCAGCCAAGATTGGGGCGGGAGGTCACCCCTCCACTTT	CASSQDWGGRSPLHF
TRBV2	.	TRBJ2-3	.	TGTGCCAGCACAAAGGGGAAGGGTGGCACAGATACGCAGTATTTT	CASTKGKGGTDTQYF
TRBV14	.	TRBJ2-3	TRBD1	TGTGCCAGCAGGGCGACAGGGTTTATCACAGATACGCAGTATTTT	CASRATGFITDTQYF
TRBV4-2	.	TRBJ2-5	.	TGTGCCAGCAGCCAAGATTGGGCCTACCAAGAGACCCAGTACTTC	CASSQDWAYQETQYF
TRBV28	.	TRBJ1-2	.	TGTGCCAGCAGCCCCAAGAACTATGGCTACACCTTC	CASSPKNYGYTF
TRBV7-9	once	TRBJ1-4	.	TGTGCCAGCAGCCGATCAGGGGCGAGGGCTGAAAAACTGTTTTTT	CASSRSGARAEKLFF
TRBV9	.	TRBJ2-7	TRBD1	TGTGCCAGCAGCGCGGACCGGGACAGGGTCCACGAGCAGTACTTC	CASSADRDRVHEQYF
TRBV7-9	.	TRBJ1-1	.	TGTGCCAGCAGCTTAGGGGAGGTGGCCGAAGCTTTCTTT	CASSLGEVAEAFF
TRBV5-1	.	TRBJ1-2	.	TGCGCCAGCAGCTTAAGCCCCGGACAGACCTATGGCTACACCTTC	CASSLSPGQTYGYTF
TRBV7-9	.	TRBJ1-1	.	TGTGCCAGCAGCTTAGAATTGGGCGGGGGATCGAACACTGAAGCTTTCTTT	CASSLELGGGSNTEAFF
TRBV19	.	TRBJ2-7	TRBD1	TGTGCCAGTAGTTTATCGACAGGGGCCCACGAGCAGTACTTC	CASSLSTGAHEQYF
TRBV9	.	TRBJ2-1	.	TGTGCCAGCAGCGTAGTCGGGGGCCCCAATGAGCAGTTCTTC	CASSVVGGPNEQFF
TRBV19	few	TRBJ1-4	.	TGTGCCAGTAGTATAGGTGGCGCAACTAATGAAAAACTGTTTTTT	CASSIGGATNEKLFF
TRBV4-1	.	TRBJ1-2	.	TGCGCCAGCAGCCAAGAACCGTACCCTAGCCATGGCTACACCTTC	CASSQEPYPSHGYTF
TRBV18	.	TRBJ2-2	.	TGTGCCAGCTCACCACTTGTTAAGGGGTCGAACACCGGGGAGCTGTTTTTT	CASSPLVKGSNTGELFF
TRBV7-3	.	TRBJ1-2	.	TGTGCCAGCAGTCCGGGGCAGAAATATGGCTACACCTTC	CASSPGQKYGYTF
TRBV29-1	.	TRBJ1-1	.	TGCAGCGGAGATGCCACAGGGAACACTGAAGCTTTCTTT	CSGDATGNTEAFF
TRBV29-1	.	TRBJ2-1	.	TGCAGCGTTCACCAGGCCCAATACAATGAGCAGTTCTTC	CSVHQAQYNEQFF
TRBV29-1	.	TRBJ2-4	.	TGCAGCGCCGTGGACCTAGCCAAAAACATTCAGTACTTC	CSAVDLAKNIQYF
TRBV5-1	.	TRBJ1-2	.	TGCGCCAGCAGCTTGGCCCAAGAAGATGGCTACACCTTC	CASSLAQEDGYTF
TRBV5-1	.	TRBJ2-5	.	TGCGCCAGCAGCTTGATCGGGGTGGGAGAGATCCAGTACTTC	CASSLIGVGEIQYF
TRBV9	.	TRBJ2-3	.	TGTGCCAGCAGCGTAGTAGGCTTCTACACAGATACGCAGTATTTT	CASSVVGFYTDTQYF
TRBV7-8	.	TRBJ1-2	.	TGTGCCAGCAGCCCCCTTGGTTTGTTGGGGGAAGGGGATAACTATGGCTACACCTTC	CASSPLGLLGEGDNYGYTF
TRBV5-1	.	TRBJ1-3	.	TGCGCCAGCACCTCTACCCCAGGCGTCTCTGGAAACACCATATATTTT	CASTSTPGVSGNTIYF
TRBV19	once	TRBJ1-3	.	TGTGCCACCAAGGACCCACCGATTGGAAACACCATATATTTT	CATKDPPIGNTIYF
TRBV5-6	.	TRBJ2-3	.	TGTGCCAGCAGCCCTGAACCGGGACTCTTGAATTCCGATACGCAGTATTTT	CASSPEPGLLNSDTQYF
TRBV14	.	TRBJ2-1	.	TGTGCCAGCAGCCAAGATCAAAACAATGAGCAGTTCTTC	CASSQDQNNEQFF
TRBV10-3	few	TRBJ2-7	TRBD1	TGTGCCATCAGTGAGTCGGGGACAGGGAGGGAGTCCTACGAGCAGTACTTC	CAISESGTGRESYEQYF
TRBV5-1	.	TRBJ2-3	TRBD2	TGCGCCAGCAGCTTGGAAGGGACTAGCGGCACAGATACGCAGTATTTT	CASSLEGTSGTDTQYF
TRBV27	.	TRBJ2-7	.	TGTGCCAGCAGTCCCCGGACGGGAGCCTACGAGCAGTACTTC	CASSPRTGAYEQYF
TRBV2	.	TRBJ1-5	.	TGTGCCAGCAGTGGATGGGGGAATCAGCCCCAGCATTTT	CASSGWGNQPQHF
TRBV4-1	.	TRBJ2-3	.	TGCGCCAGCAGCCAAGTATTAGCGACAGATACGCAGTATTTT	CASSQVLATDTQYF
TRBV4-1	.	TRBJ1-1	.	TGCGCCAGCAGGGATTCCCTAGAGAACACTGAAGCTTTCTTT	CASRDSLENTEAFF
TRBV2	.	TRBJ1-2	.	TGTGCCAGCAGTGAAGGGTCAGGGGTCTATGGCTACACCTTC	CASSEGSGVYGYTF
TRBV18	.	TRBJ2-7	.	TGTGCCAGCTCACCAACGGGGGCGGGGGAGCAGTACTTC	CASSPTGAGEQYF
TRBV18	.	TRBJ2-1	TRBD2	TGTGCCAGCTCACCAGATGCGACGGGGGGTTACAATGAGCAGTTCTTC	CASSPDATGGYNEQFF
TRBV19	few	TRBJ1-2	TRBD1	TGTGCCACTGGGACAGGGCTTCGATATGGCTACACCTTC	CATGTGLRYGYTF
TRBV6-1	.	TRBJ1-1	.	TGTGCCAGCAGTGAAGCTGGAAAAAACACTGAAGCTTTCTTT	CASSEAGKNTEAFF
TRBV7-9	.	TRBJ2-3	.	TGTGCCAGCAGCCTAAGCGCAGATACGCAGTATTTT	CASSLSADTQYF
TRBV13	.	TRBJ1-2	.	TGTGCCAGCAGCCCCCGACAAAACTATGGCTACACCTTC	CASSPRQNYGYTF
TRBV21-1	.	TRBJ1-2	.	TGTGCCAGCAGCAAGATGGGGGGAATACGGGTCTGTGGCTACACCTTC	CASSKMGGIRVCGYTF
TRBV27	.	TRBJ1-2	.	TGTGCCAGCAGCAGTAACAGGGTATCTAACTATGGCTACACCTTC	CASSSNRVSNYGYTF
TRBV27	.	TRBJ2-1	TRBD2	TGTGCCAGCAGCCCTACCGGGGGGACTGGGGAGCAGTTCTTC	CASSPTGGTGEQFF
TRBV7-8	.	TRBJ2-7	TRBD2	TGTGCCAGCAGCCACCCGGGAGGGCTCAACTTTGGGTACGAGCAGTACTTC	CASSHPGGLNFGYEQYF
TRBV10-2	.	TRBJ2-3	.	TGCGCCAGCAGTGAGAGGGGTTGGGGGACAGATACGCAGTATTTT	CASSERGWGTDTQYF
TRBV10-2	.	TRBJ1-1	.	TGCGCCAGCGGGGGGGCGGGGGTCACTGAAGCTTTCTTT	CASGGAGVTEAFF